The T cell receptor (beta chain) described here comes from a study of identical twins. Points from the study as a whole: For out-of-frame alpha sequences shared by twins, low generation probability was in excess. Weaker excess twin sharing was seen among beta out-of-frame sequences. Clonotypes of the beta chain that were abundant in cord blood carried fewer insertions (memory repertoires showed none).

Ten or more counts support this clonotype. As yet, its antigen is unknown. cDNA carried unique molecular identifiers, and a universal primer site was added by template switching. TCRdb fed the 5' RACE reads into MiXCR, producing one record per CDR3 protein. The sample yields 1.5 million or so distinct CDR3 sequences, more than 30% seen once. The CDR3 extends over 14 amino acids. Germline lookup yields CDR1 SGHRS and CDR2 YFSETQ. V lost 1 base to trimming and J lost 3 bases, with 11 bases between them. This receptor was identified in a newborn girl in good health. The sample consisted of cord blood. V usage is TRBV5-1 and J usage is TRBJ2-7, with a tentative D call TRBD1 (5 bases). Here the CDR3 reads CASSLQGRNYEQYF. The CDR3 nucleotides are TGCGCCAGCAGCTTGCAGGGAAGAAACTACGAGCAGTACTTC.